Shown below are 26 T cell receptor beta chains from a single sample sequenced in a study of T cell changes during pregnancy in multiple sclerosis. Repertoires were generated with immunoSEQ multiplex PCR, while TCRdb's copy carries only in-frame clones and drops some. The sample records roughly 49,000 clones, around 94% being singletons. The source was CD4+ T cells from peripheral blood mononuclear cells, collected in the second trimester of pregnancy. The receptor source for this set is a female donor in good health, enrolled as a control in a pregnancy study.

The V call is TRBV6-5, the J call TRBJ2-1, with 7 positions matching TRBD1. The V segment lost 2 bases and the J segment 9 bases; nucleotides outside the gene matches: 7. The CDR3 runs to 14 residues. Germline-derived CDR1 and CDR2 are MNHEY and SVGAGI. The CDR3 protein is CASSYATGKSEQFF. CDR3 bases: TGTGCCAGCAGTTACGCGACAGGGAAGAGTGAGCAGTTCTTC.

The chain has TRBV5-4 and TRBJ1-1, with D possibly matching TRBD1 (5 bases). The CDR3 contains 13 residues. CDR1 SGHNT and CDR2 YYREEE come from the germline V gene (reference sequence). V was shortened by 4 bases and J by 4 bases, with 11 bases between the two germline ends. This chain's CDR3 is CASSRGGGTEAFF. CDR3 DNA: TGTGCCAGCAGCCGGGGGGGAGGCACTGAAGCTTTCTTT. The full variable domain, its missing parts supplied by reference TRBV5-4 and TRBJ1-1, is ETGVTQSPTHLIKTRGQQVTLRCSSQSGHNTVSWYQQALGQGPQFIFQYYREEENGRGNFPPRFSGLQFPNYSSELNVNALELDDSALYLCASSRGGGTEAFFGQGTRLTVV.

The chain uses TRBV7-6 and TRBJ2-3, with a weak D call TRBD1 (5 bases). This CDR3 is built from 13 residues. V was clipped by 8 bases and J by 3 bases, with 12 bases between them. Germline CDR1 SGHVS, CDR2 FNYEAQ. The CDR3 reads CASGPRQTDTQYF. The CDR3 DNA follows: TGTGCCAGCGGTCCTCGACAGACAGATACGCAGTATTTT.

The chain carries TRBV7-6 and TRBJ1-1, with TRBD1 matching 7 bases. CDR1 and CDR2 (germline): SGHVS, FNYEAQ. CDR3 size: 16 residues. V trimming: 5 bases; J trimming: 1 base; junction bases outside the gene matches: 10. CDR3 nucleotide sequence: TGTGCCAGCAGCCGGGGGACAGCTGGTGCGAACACTGAAGCTTTCTTT. Translated: CASSRGTAGANTEAFF.

The genes are TRBV4-1 and TRBJ1-3; D is unclear. The CDR3 has 15 residues. V was cut by 4 bases and J by 0 bases, with 10 bases left in between. The germline gives CDR1 MGHRA, CDR2 YSYEKL. CDR3 sequence (DNA): TGCGCCAGCAGCCCCCGACTTTACTCTGGAAACACCATATATTTT. This gives the protein CASSPRLYSGNTIYF.

This sequence joins TRBV29-1 and TRBJ2-3; a possible D gene is TRBD2 (6 bases). V was cut by 5 bases and J by 3 bases, with 9 bases left in between. CDR1 is SQVTM, CDR2 ANQGSEA, per germline. The CDR3 is 12 residues long. For the CDR3, the DNA is TGCAGCGTTCGGCTAGCGACAGATACGCAGTATTTT. It yields the protein CSVRLATDTQYF.

The chain recombines TRBV7-2 with TRBJ2-3, with D perhaps matching TRBD1 (5 bases). Germline CDR1 is SGHTA and CDR2 is FQGNSA. V gave up 5 bases and J gave up 0 bases, with 12 bases separating them. The CDR3 has 15 amino acids. CDR3 in DNA: TGTGCCAGCAGCACCTTGACAGCTAGCACAGATACGCAGTATTTT. Its translation: CASSTLTASTDTQYF.

The CDR3 nucleotides read TGTGCCAGCAGCAAAGGGGGCGCCGGCACTGAAGCTTTCTTT. Protein product: CASSKGGAGTEAFF. The rearrangement joins TRBV21-1 to TRBJ1-1; whether TRBD1, the table's D call, matches the DNA was not checked. TRBV21-1 corresponds to a pseudogene. The CDR3 has 14 amino acids.

The chain is built from TRBV2 and TRBJ2-1; 7 bases agree with TRBD2. The CDR3 has 15 amino acids. The J segment lost 4 bases and the V segment lost 6 bases, leaving 9 bases of the junction unmatched. The germline V gene encodes CDR1 SNHLY and CDR2 FYNNEI. The CDR3 reads CASRGGTGGYNEQFF. CDR3 nucleotides: TGTGCCAGCAGGGGAGGGACGGGGGGATACAATGAGCAGTTCTTC.

V is TRBV18 and J is TRBJ1-1; 11 positions agree with TRBD1. The CDR3 extends over 14 amino acids. The junction had 1 base not matched to a gene; V was cut back by 3 bases and J by 4 bases. From germline, CDR1 is KGHSH and CDR2 LQKENI. The CDR3 region is CASSPGTGGTEAFF. CDR3 bases: TGTGCCAGCTCACCCGGGACAGGGGGCACTGAAGCTTTCTTT. The variable domain in full, with the rest retrieved from reference TRBV18 and TRBJ1-1, is NAGVMQNPRHLVRRRGQEARLRCSPMKGHSHVYWYRQLPEEGLKFMVYLQKENIIDESGMPKERFSAEFPKEGPSILRIQQVVRGDSAAYFCASSPGTGGTEAFFGQGTRLTVV.

This chain connects TRBV13 to TRBJ2-1; D is possibly TRBD1 (5 bases). V lost 6 bases and J lost 10, with 25 bases in between. The germline V gene encodes CDR1 PRHDT and CDR2 FYEKMQ (reference sequence). CDR3 length equals 16 residues. The CDR3 DNA follows: TGTGCCAGCAGTCCCACCTCGTCCCCAAAAAGGGGCGAGCAGTTCTTC. This gives the protein CASSPTSSPKRGEQFF.

This clone was seen a single time. The chain joins TRBV18 to TRBJ2-2; possible D gene TRBD2, 6 bases. Deletions cut 3 bases from V and 2 bases from J, with 10 bases between. Germline CDR1 and CDR2: KGHSH and LQKENI. This CDR3 is 15 amino acids long. CDR3 bases: TGTGCCAGCTCACCCGGGACTGTCAACACCGGGGAGCTGTTTTTT. It yields the protein CASSPGTVNTGELFF.

The rearrangement links TRBV11-2 to TRBJ1-5; 7 nucleotides line up with TRBD1. The V and J ends lost 5 bases and 11 bases, in that order; junction bases with no gene match: 15. Looked up from germline, CDR1 is SGHAT and CDR2 is FQNNGV. CDR3 length: 15 residues. CDR3 bases: TGTGCCAGCAGCCCCCAGGGGGGCAGTCCGGCGGCCCAGCATTTT. Its protein product is CASSPQGGSPAAQHF.

J is TRBJ2-2 and V is TRBV6-4; TRBD1 might be the D (6 bases). The CDR3 runs 14 residues. Germline V gives CDR1 MRHNA, CDR2 SNTAGT. V was cut by 5 bases and J by 0 bases, with 7 bases left in between. The CDR3 sequence: CASSRQANTGELFF. DNA for the CDR3: TGTGCCAGCAGTAGACAGGCGAACACCGGGGAGCTGTTTTTT.

The rearrangement uses TRBV2 and TRBJ1-4, with 7 bases aligning to TRBD1. The CDR3 spans 15 residues. Germline V gives CDR1 SNHLY, CDR2 FYNNEI. The ends lost 6 bases at V and 2 bases at J; junction bases unmatched: 6. CDR3: CASRVDRATNEKLFF. Written as DNA, the CDR3 is TGTGCCAGCAGGGTCGACAGGGCCACTAATGAAAAACTGTTTTTT. Full variable domain (remainder filled in from reference TRBV2 and TRBJ1-4): EPEVTQTPSHQVTQMGQEVILRCVPISNHLYFYWYRQILGQKVEFLVSFYNNEISEKSEIFDDQFSVERPDGSNFTLKIRSTKLEDSAMYFCASRVDRATNEKLFFGSGTQLSVL.

This chain links TRBV19 with TRBJ2-2; the D gene is possibly TRBD2 (6 bases). Between the trimmed V and J ends, which lost 7 bases and 9 bases, there was a span of 24 bases. Looked up from germline, CDR1 is LNHDA and CDR2 is SQIVND (reference sequence). The length of the CDR3 is 16 residues. This CDR3 reads CASNRRGNGEDRELFF. The CDR3 DNA reads TGTGCCAGTAACAGGCGGGGTAACGGTGAGGACCGGGAGCTGTTTTTT.

V is TRBV5-8 and J is TRBJ2-1; 9 bases agree with TRBD2. V lost 2 bases and J lost 8; bases outside the gene matches: 11. The germline V gene has CDR1 SGHTS and CDR2 YDEGEE. The CDR3 length is 16 residues. CDR3 protein: CASSFRRGGASYEQFF. CDR3 nucleotides: TGTGCCAGCAGCTTTAGGCGGGGGGGCGCGAGCTATGAGCAGTTCTTC.

The chain joins TRBV7-9 to TRBJ2-3, with a possible D match to TRBD2 (6 bases). The germline V gene has CDR1 SEHNR and CDR2 FQNEAQ (reference sequence). This CDR3 contains 15 residues. V dropped 2 bases and J dropped 5 bases, with 14 bases sitting between them. The CDR3, as DNA: TGTGCCAGCAGCTTAAGAAGGAGGGAAGGAGATACGCAGTATTTT. Translating it yields CASSLRRREGDTQYF. The full variable domain, its missing parts supplied by reference TRBV7-9 and TRBJ2-3, is DTGVSQNPRHKITKRGQNVTFRCDPISEHNRLYWYRQTLGQGPEFLTYFQNEAQLEKSRLLSDRFSAERPKGSFSTLEIQRTEQGDSAMYLCASSLRRREGDTQYFGPGTRLTVL.

The V call is TRBV6-5, the J call TRBJ2-7; no clear D gene. The CDR3 length is 11 residues. Trimming removed 7 bases from V and 3 bases from J, with 7 bases in between. The V gene's germline CDR1 is MNHEY and CDR2 SVGAGI. CDR3: CASTDNYEQYF. The CDR3 region has the DNA TGTGCCAGCACTGACAACTACGAGCAGTACTTC.

The chain links TRBV4-2 to TRBJ2-3; 13 bases map to TRBD2. The V and J ends lost 1 base and 9 bases, in that order; junction bases with no gene match: 4. The V gene's germline CDR1 is LGHNA and CDR2 YNFKEQ. CDR3 length: 15 amino acids. CDR3 region: CASSQVTSGGETQYF. Written as DNA, the CDR3 is TGTGCCAGCAGCCAAGTAACTAGCGGGGGGGAAACGCAGTATTTT.

The chain has TRBV9 and TRBJ1-1, with 8 bases fitting TRBD1. V was clipped by 0 bases and J by 3 bases; unmatched bases: 4. Germline V gives CDR1 SGDLS, CDR2 YYNGEE. The CDR3 spans 15 residues. CDR3 region: CASSVVAGGHTEAFF. CDR3 coding DNA: TGTGCCAGCAGCGTAGTGGCAGGGGGCCACACTGAAGCTTTCTTT.

The gene calls are TRBV19 and TRBJ2-7; 9 positions agree with TRBD1. V lost 2 bases and J lost 8; bases outside the gene matches: 4. The germline V gene encodes CDR1 LNHDA and CDR2 SQIVND (reference sequence). CDR3 length equals 13 residues. The CDR3 DNA is TGTGCCAGTAGTATACCCGGACAGGGGAAGCAGTACTTC. This translates into CASSIPGQGKQYF.

As DNA, the CDR3 is TGTGCCAGCAGCCCGACCTCACTAGCGGTTAGCAATGAGCAGTTCTTC. Translated: CASSPTSLAVSNEQFF. This sequence joins TRBV7-9 and TRBJ2-1, with TRBD2 matching over 8 bases. CDR1 is SEHNR and CDR2 is FQNEAQ in the germline V gene (reference sequence). V lost 5 bases to trimming and J lost 6 bases; unmatched junction nucleotides: 12. The CDR3 runs 16 residues.

The chain employs TRBV27 and TRBJ1-3; 8 positions match TRBD1. The CDR3 has 16 residues. CDR1 and CDR2 (germline): MNHEY, SMNVEV (reference sequence). Germline trimming cut 4 bases from V and 3 bases from J; bases unmatched to any gene: 8. In DNA form, the CDR3 reads TGTGCCAGCAGTTCCCTCGACAGGGGAATTGGAAACACCATATATTTT. It codes for CASSSLDRGIGNTIYF.

The chain uses TRBV6-5 and TRBJ1-1; the D gene is possibly TRBD1 (6 bases). This CDR3 comprises 13 residues. V lost 2 bases, J lost 4 bases, and 8 bases lay in between. Per germline, CDR1 MNHEY and CDR2 SVGAGI. This CDR3 reads CASSYHRATEAFF. The DNA of the CDR3 is TGTGCCAGCAGTTACCACAGGGCCACTGAAGCTTTCTTT.

The chain links TRBV6-1 to TRBJ1-5, with D possibly being TRBD1 (6 bases). CDR1 and CDR2 (germline): MNHNS, SASEGT. The CDR3 totals 13 residues. V was pared by 7 bases and J by 7 bases, with 14 bases between. This CDR3 is CASKVVGGQPQHF. The CDR3 DNA is TGTGCCAGCAAGGTGGTAGGGGGACAGCCCCAGCATTTT.